The 3 T cell receptor beta chains below come from one sample, sequenced in a study of blood T cells in healthy people across ages. A second PCR of roughly 7 to 11 cycles used a sample-barcoded 5' primer and a J-beta primer mix. TCRdb passed the 5' RACE reads through MiXCR, listing each CDR3 protein once. This sample has more than 1 million distinct CDR3 sequences, with more than 40% found just once. Sequencing was done on a sample of blood. These receptors originate from a woman aged 60-70 years in good health.

This chain uses TRBV7-7 with TRBJ2-5, with D possibly being TRBD2 (6 bases). This CDR3 comprises 14 residues. Trimming took 4 bases from V and 5 from J, leaving 14 bases between them. Germline loops: CDR1 SSHAT, CDR2 FNYEAQ (reference sequence). CDR3 region: CASSSGLSGETQYF. The CDR3 DNA is TGTGCCAGCAGCTCCGGACTAAGTGGGGAGACCCAGTACTTC.

The chain couples TRBV5-1 to TRBJ2-7, with 8 bases identical to TRBD2. The J call is doubtful: the DNA matches TRBJ2-1 better. This CDR3 is built from 18 residues. Germline V CDR1 and CDR2: SGHRS, YFSETQ. CDR3 protein: CASSLYLSTGGPNNEQFF. Written as DNA, the CDR3 is TGCGCCAGCAGCTTGTACCTCTCGACGGGAGGGCCGAACAATGAGCAGTTCTTC.

The gene calls are TRBV6-5 and TRBJ2-1, with a possible D match to TRBD2 (5 bases). V shed 0 bases and J shed 10 bases, with 16 bases lying between them. CDR1 and CDR2 (germline): MNHEY, SVGAGI. CDR3 length: 15 residues. CDR3 sequence (DNA): TGTGCCAGCAGTTACTCGGCCCTCGGGGATGAGGAGCAGTTCTTC. Encoded protein: CASSYSALGDEEQFF.